This entry is about one TCR beta chain. V was clipped by 4 bases and J by 3 bases, with 13 bases between them. The germline gives CDR1 MNHEY, CDR2 SMNVEV (reference sequence). This CDR3 has 14 residues. This sample is drawn from a study of sequential checkpoint blockade in melanoma. Study context: First-line arms were nivolumab then ipilimumab, or the reverse, randomized 1:1. Maintenance nivolumab came after either treatment sequence.

The table came from immunoSEQ multiplex PCR; TCRdb's copy has only in-frame clones and leaves some out. Of approximately 11,000 clones in the sample, about four fifths were seen once. Treatment meaning: randomized to nivolumab then ipilimumab (arm A) or the reverse (arm B). None of the patients previously received DNA-damaging chemotherapy. PBMC sorting kept live CD3+CD8+ cells without CD19 or CD56. The receptor comes from a human donor with melanoma. The starting material was CD8+ T cells sorted from blood (inferred from file names), obtained from a patient given nivolumab and ipilimumab in sequence. The chain has TRBV27 and TRBJ2-7, with TRBD1 as a possible D gene (6 bases). The CDR3 DNA is TGTGCCAGCAGTTCAAACAGGGAACTCTACGAGCAGTACTTC. This encodes CASSSNRELYEQYF.